This passage covers 20 T cell receptor beta chains from one sample sequenced in a study of T cells in Graves' hyperthyroidism and ophthalmopathy. TCR beta CDR3 regions were amplified from RNA transcripts. The primer set for the first-round RT-PCR of the TCR CDR3 was HTBI. TCRdb analysed the multiplex PCR reads with MiXCR anew, one entry per CDR3 protein. The data contain 500,000 to 650,000 distinct CDR3 sequences, around 15% of them singletons. Sequencing used blood. The receptors were sampled from a woman between 50 and 59 years old with Graves' ophthalmopathy.

This clonotype appeared many times. The V gene is TRBV28, the J gene TRBJ2-1, with 7 nucleotides matching TRBD2. This CDR3 comprises 16 residues. With V trimmed by 5 bases and J by 3 bases, 10 bases remained unmatched. Germline CDR1 MDHEN, CDR2 SYDVKM. The CDR3 loop reads CASSVLLAGDYNEQFF. The DNA of the CDR3 is TGTGCCAGCAGTGTATTGTTGGCGGGAGACTACAATGAGCAGTTCTTC.

The J gene is TRBJ2-2, the V gene TRBV6-2 or TRBV6-3; 7 bases match TRBD1. V lost 4 bases to trimming and J lost 11 bases; unmatched junction nucleotides: 4. CDR1 and CDR2 (germline): MNHEY, SVGEGT. CDR3 length: 12 residues. The CDR3 is CASSFDRAELFF. The CDR3, as DNA: TGTGCCAGCAGTTTCGACAGGGCCGAGCTGTTTTTT.

This clonotype was counted ten times or more. The chain uses TRBV2 and TRBJ1-1; no clear D gene. Germline lookup yields CDR1 SNHLY and CDR2 FYNNEI. The CDR3 is made up of 13 amino acids. Trimming took off 3 bases at V and 2 bases at J, with 7 bases between the two ends. CDR3: CASSDESNTEAFF. CDR3 nucleotide sequence: TGTGCCAGCAGTGATGAGAGTAACACTGAAGCTTTCTTT.

This clonotype was found many times. The chain is built from TRBV20-1 and TRBJ2-1, with 7 nucleotides matching TRBD2. The CDR3 contains 15 residues. With V trimmed by 2 bases and J by 2 bases, 6 bases remained unmatched. Germline V gene lookup returns CDR1 DFQATT and CDR2 SNEGSKA (reference sequence). CDR3 nucleotides: TGCAGTGCTAGAACCGCTAGCGGCGCCTACAATGAGCAGTTCTTC. Its protein is CSARTASGAYNEQFF.

This clonotype came up many times. The J gene is TRBJ2-3, the V gene TRBV7-8, with 8 bases fitting TRBD2. Unmatched junction bases numbered 1, after V lost 3 bases and J lost 2 bases. The germline gives CDR1 SGHVS, CDR2 FQNEAQ. CDR3 size: 14 residues. The DNA of the CDR3 is TGTGCCAGCAGCTTGGGACTAGTCACAGATACGCAGTATTTT. The encoded protein is CASSLGLVTDTQYF.

The chain employs TRBV18 and TRBJ1-6, with D possibly being TRBD1 (6 bases). V lost 2 bases and J 0 bases, leaving 14 bases between the germline ends. CDR3 length: 18 residues. Per the germline V gene, CDR1 is KGHSH and CDR2 is LQKENI. CDR3 nucleotides: TGTGCCAGCTCACCAAGACCCAGGGGAAGCTCCTATAATTCACCCCTCCACTTT. This encodes CASSPRPRGSSYNSPLHF.

This clonotype has a count of ten or more. The V and J genes are TRBV20-1 and TRBJ2-7; D may be TRBD2 (9 bases). Germline V gene data show CDR1 as DFQATT and CDR2 as SNEGSKA (reference sequence). CDR3 length: 17 amino acids. Trimming left V 1 base short and J 3 bases short, with 22 bases between. CDR3 coding DNA: TGCAGTGCTAGAGGCAGGGGGCTGACTAGCGGAAACTACGAGCAGTACTTC. Translated, it gives CSARGRGLTSGNYEQYF.

The table lists this clonotype with a few counts. The chain employs TRBV27 and TRBJ1-2; 9 bases align to TRBD1. Germline CDR1 reads MNHEY; CDR2 reads SMNVEV (reference sequence). V gave up 2 bases and J gave up 8 bases; unmatched junction bases: 9. The CDR3 contains 15 residues. The CDR3 nucleotides read TGTGCCAGCAGTTTACGTCGACAGGGGGAGAGAGGCTACACCTTC. Amino acids: CASSLRRQGERGYTF.

The sample holds many counts of this clonotype. The V gene is TRBV11-3, the J gene TRBJ1-1; 7 positions match TRBD1. Germline CDR1 and CDR2: SGHNT and YENEEA. V shed 5 bases, J shed 9 bases, and the junction held 12 bases outside the gene matches. The CDR3 has 14 residues. CDR3 nucleotides: TGTGCCAGCAGCCTACTCGGCCGGGACAGCCAAGCTTTCTTT. This gives the protein CASSLLGRDSQAFF.

There are many counts of this clonotype. V gene TRBV29-1 combines with J gene TRBJ2-7; the D gene could be TRBD1 or TRBD2 (6 bases each). The CDR3 is 13 residues long. CDR1 is SQVTM, CDR2 ANQGSEA, per germline. Trimming removed 3 bases at V and 5 bases at J, with 14 bases between. The CDR3 DNA reads as TGCAGCGTTGACGGGGGCGTGGGTGACGAGCAGTACTTC. Translating it yields CSVDGGVGDEQYF.

This clonotype was counted at least ten times. This rearrangement joins TRBV6-1 to TRBJ1-5, with a weak D call TRBD1 (6 bases). CDR1 is MNHNS, CDR2 SASEGT, per germline. The length of the CDR3 is 14 residues. V was pared by 6 bases and J by 0 bases, with 9 bases between. The CDR3 DNA reads TGTGCCAGCAGCCTACAGGGTAGCAATCAGCCCCAGCATTTT. Translated: CASSLQGSNQPQHF.

The table lists this clonotype with many counts. The rearrangement uses TRBV7-9 and TRBJ2-3; D possibly uses TRBD1 or TRBD2 (5 bases each). CDR1 and CDR2 (germline): SEHNR, FQNEAQ (reference sequence). V was shortened by 5 bases and J by 4 bases, with 16 bases between the two germline ends. This CDR3 comprises 15 residues. The CDR3 reads CASSPQGSSADTQYF. Here the CDR3 DNA reads TGTGCCAGCAGCCCGCAGGGTAGTAGCGCAGATACGCAGTATTTT.

The chain uses TRBV6-2 or TRBV6-3 and TRBJ2-2, with D uncertain. The CDR3 loop spans 14 amino acids. Germline CDR1 reads MNHEY; CDR2 reads SVGEGT. Trimming left V 5 bases short and J 8 bases short, with 15 bases between. CDR3 region: CASSAPPGAGELFF. The DNA for the CDR3 is TGTGCCAGCAGTGCCCCCCCAGGAGCGGGGGAGCTGTTTTTT.

On this clonotype itself: Given a much more abundant clone one base away, this may be a read error. The J gene is TRBJ2-2, the V gene TRBV9, with 10 positions matching TRBD1. CDR1 is SGDLS and CDR2 is YYNGEE in the germline V gene. Trimming cost V 7 bases and J 7 bases; bases outside gene matches: 13. This CDR3 region has 16 residues. Here the CDR3 DNA reads TGTGCCAGCGGCCCCCACCCGGGACAGGGGAACGGGGAGCTGTTTTTT. Translated: CASGPHPGQGNGELFF.

This clonotype showed up just a few times. The chain recombines TRBV27 with TRBJ1-2; TRBD1 might be the D (5 bases). Germline assignment: CDR1 MNHEY and CDR2 SMNVEV (reference sequence). The length of the CDR3 is 13 residues. V dropped 5 bases and J dropped 5 bases, with 12 bases sitting between them. The CDR3 loop reads CASSPTVLYGYTF. DNA of the CDR3: TGTGCCAGCAGTCCGACAGTATTATATGGCTACACCTTC.

This clonotype was observed at least ten times. V and J are TRBV28 and TRBJ2-7, with 9 bases identical to TRBD1. The CDR3 spans 16 residues. CDR1 is MDHEN, CDR2 SYDVKM, per germline. V was clipped by 1 base and J by 5 bases; unmatched bases: 9. DNA of the CDR3: TGTGCCAGCAGTTTATTGACGGGACAGGGATATGACGAGCAGTACTTC. Translated, it gives CASSLLTGQGYDEQYF.

This clonotype was detected ten times or more. V usage is TRBV14 and J usage is TRBJ1-2; TRBD1 matches 8 bases. Germline assignment: CDR1 SGHDN and CDR2 FVKESK. V lost 6 bases, J lost 2 bases, and 2 bases stayed unmatched. This CDR3 spans 13 amino acids. CDR3 region: CASSRQGNYGYTF. DNA for the CDR3: TGTGCCAGCAGTCGACAGGGGAACTATGGCTACACCTTC. Supplemented by reference TRBV14 and TRBJ1-2, the full variable domain reads EAGVTQFPSHSVIEKGQTVTLRCDPISGHDNLYWYRRVMGKEIKFLLHFVKESKQDESGMPNNRFLAERTGGTYSTLKVQPAELEDSGVYFCASSRQGNYGYTFGSGTRLTVV.

Ten or more counts support this clonotype. A read error may be the cause here, since a much bigger clone is one base away. The gene calls are TRBV6-1 and TRBJ2-3; no clear D. Germline values: CDR1 MNHNS, CDR2 SASEGT. Trimming removed 7 bases from V and 0 bases from J, with 11 bases in between. This CDR3 comprises 14 residues. DNA of the CDR3: TGTGCCAGCAACCTGGCGTCTAGCACAGATACGCAGTATTTT. Amino acids: CASNLASSTDTQYF.

The sample holds many counts of this clonotype. The J gene is TRBJ1-1, the V gene TRBV4-3; D is perhaps TRBD1 (5 bases). Germline CDR1 and CDR2: LGHNA and YSLEER. The V end was cut by 1 base, the J end by 6 bases, with 12 bases between. The CDR3 has 14 residues. The CDR3 loop reads CASSQVGEGPEAFF. CDR3 nucleotides: TGCGCCAGCAGCCAAGTCGGAGAGGGGCCTGAAGCTTTCTTT.

This clonotype was recorded at least ten times. This rearrangement joins TRBV7-9 to TRBJ2-1; 11 nucleotides match TRBD2. The V gene end was trimmed by 5 bases and the J gene end by 3 bases; junction bases not matched to a gene: 6. The CDR3 consists of 16 residues. Looked up from germline, CDR1 is SEHNR and CDR2 is FQNEAQ (reference sequence). The CDR3 DNA reads TGTGCCAGCAGCGAAACAGGACTAGCGGGCTACAATGAGCAGTTCTTC. This translates into CASSETGLAGYNEQFF.